One sample yielded the 32 T cell receptor beta chains listed below, sequenced in a study of shared clonotypes between healthy human individuals (dated by TCRdb to between 2020 and 2021). CD8 naive samples consisted of CD45RO-negative cells that were positively selected for CCR7, yielding a CD45RA+CCR7+ population without TemRA cells. Library method: the immunoSEQ multiplex PCR assay. TCRdb retrieved this table from immuneACCESS and kept in-frame rearrangements only. Not all clones are present; in checked studies, unresolved V genes account for under half, and no reason is known for the remainder. Here the sample has around 600,000 clones; 85% to 95% occur a single time. The top ten constitute approximately 0.11% of the sample. Sequencing was carried out using naive CD8+ T cells sorted from blood. What this sample's cell subset or site label stands for: CD45RA+CCR7+. These receptors all come from a woman in her twenties or thirties in good health.

The V and J genes are TRBV7-2 and TRBJ2-5; 8 bases align to TRBD1. CDR1 SGHTA and CDR2 FQGNSA come from the germline V gene. V lost 5 bases and J lost 6; bases outside the gene matches: 11. The length of the CDR3 is 15 residues. CDR3 in amino acids: CASSTRDRGGQTQYF. The CDR3 DNA follows: TGTGCCAGCAGCACGCGCGACAGGGGCGGGCAGACCCAGTACTTC.

This clone was seen only once. The genes are TRBV28 and TRBJ1-2, with 9 bases lining up with TRBD1. CDR1 MDHEN and CDR2 SYDVKM come from the germline V gene. The CDR3 spans 17 residues. Germline trimming cut 6 bases from V and 4 bases from J; bases unmatched to any gene: 15. The CDR3 region is CASRDRDRATVVYGYTF. The CDR3 DNA reads as TGTGCCAGCAGAGACCGGGACAGGGCCACAGTGGTCTATGGCTACACCTTC.

The rearrangement links TRBV7-6 to TRBJ1-1, with 7 nucleotides matching TRBD1. The CDR3 is 13 residues long. V was clipped by 3 bases and J by 4 bases; unmatched bases: 2. In germline, CDR1 is SGHVS, CDR2 FNYEAQ. CDR3 DNA sequence: TGTGCCAGCAGCTTCAGGGGGGGCACTGAAGCTTTCTTT. It codes for CASSFRGGTEAFF.

This chain links TRBV28 with TRBJ1-2; D is ambiguous. V was cut by 6 bases and J by 2 bases, with 13 bases left in between. CDR3 length: 14 residues. The V gene's germline CDR1 is MDHEN and CDR2 SYDVKM. CDR3 protein: CASRYARLNYGYTF. The CDR3 nucleotides read TGTGCCAGCAGATACGCGAGACTCAACTATGGCTACACCTTC.

V and J are TRBV28 and TRBJ2-2; a weak D match, TRBD1 (6 bases). CDR1 MDHEN and CDR2 SYDVKM come from the germline V gene. This CDR3 region has 13 residues. V lost 6 bases, J lost 7 bases, and 12 bases lay in between. The CDR3 DNA is TGTGCCAGCAGGTACAGGGATTACGGGGAGCTGTTTTTT. Translated: CASRYRDYGELFF.

The rearrangement joins TRBV9 to TRBJ2-3; TRBD2 matches 11 bases. The V gene end was trimmed by 2 bases and the J gene end by 2 bases; junction bases not matched to a gene: 7. Germline CDR1 and CDR2: SGDLS and YYNGEE. CDR3 length equals 17 residues. The CDR3 DNA reads TGTGCCAGCAGCGTTGCTGGGACTAGCGGATACACAGATACGCAGTATTTT. It translates to CASSVAGTSGYTDTQYF.

This clone was counted only a few times. The CDR3 sequence is CASMEQSNQPQHF. The DNA of the CDR3 is TGTGCCAGCATGGAACAGTCCAATCAGCCCCAGCATTTT. The V gene is TRBV6-6, the J gene TRBJ1-5, with D unresolved. The CDR3 runs 13 residues. Trimming left V 7 bases short and J 3 bases short, with 10 bases between. CDR1 is MNHNY, CDR2 SVGAGI, per germline (reference sequence).

This sequence joins TRBV10-1 and TRBJ2-7, with 11 bases matching TRBD2. Unmatched junction bases numbered 6, after V lost 6 bases and J lost 5 bases. CDR1 and CDR2 (germline): WNHNN, SYGVQD (reference sequence). The CDR3 totals 14 residues. The CDR3, as DNA: TGCGCCAGCAGCCTTAGCGGGAGGGCCCACGAGCAGTACTTC. It is translated as CASSLSGRAHEQYF.

This clone was seen once. The CDR3 spells CASSHPSGGPENEQFF. The CDR3 DNA sequence: TGTGCCAGCAGCCATCCATCGGGGGGGCCGGAGAATGAGCAGTTCTTC. This chain uses TRBV2 with TRBJ2-1; 8 bases are shared with TRBD2. This CDR3 is built from 16 residues. V shed 6 bases, J shed 7 bases, and the junction held 14 bases outside the gene matches. CDR1 and CDR2 from the germline V gene are SNHLY and FYNNEI.

The chain carries TRBV6-5 and TRBJ2-7; 9 nucleotides agree with TRBD2. CDR3 length equals 15 residues. V shed 10 bases, J shed 6 bases, and the junction held 16 bases outside the gene matches. Germline V gives CDR1 MNHEY, CDR2 SVGAGI. The CDR3, as DNA: TGTGCCACCATCCCCCTGGGCGGGAGGGTTTGCGAGCAGTACTTC. It encodes CATIPLGGRVCEQYF.

The V gene is TRBV14, the J gene TRBJ2-1; TRBD2 agrees at 8 bases. Germline V gene data show CDR1 as SGHDN and CDR2 as FVKESK. With 2 bases clipped from V and 3 bases from J, the junction kept 6 bases outside the gene matches. The CDR3 is made up of 16 amino acids. CDR3 loop: CASSQQVTSVYNEQFF. In nucleotides, the CDR3 is TGTGCCAGCAGCCAACAGGTGACTAGCGTCTACAATGAGCAGTTCTTC.

V gene TRBV11-1 combines with J gene TRBJ1-1, with TRBD1 as a possible D gene (5 bases). Trimming cost V 5 bases and J 5 bases, with 15 bases left between them. Germline lookup yields CDR1 SGHAT and CDR2 FQDESV (reference sequence). The CDR3 totals 14 residues. The CDR3 here is CASSPPGGGTEAFF. Here the CDR3 DNA reads TGTGCCAGCAGCCCCCCGGGGGGTGGTACTGAAGCTTTCTTT.

This clone appeared a single time. The J gene is TRBJ1-5, the V gene TRBV30; 9 bases are shared with TRBD1. This CDR3 spans 18 amino acids. Germline V gene lookup returns CDR1 GTSNPN and CDR2 SVGIG (reference sequence). Germline trimming cut 1 base from V and 0 bases from J; bases unmatched to any gene: 10. CDR3 bases: TGTGCCTGGAGTGGCTCAAGGACAGGGGTTTATAGCAATCAGCCCCAGCATTTT. It translates to CAWSGSRTGVYSNQPQHF.

CDR3 amino acids: CASALAGGTDEQYF. In DNA, the CDR3 is TGTGCCAGCGCCCTAGCGGGAGGGACCGACGAGCAGTACTTC. This chain joins TRBV5-4 and TRBJ2-7, with 12 bases aligning to TRBD2. The CDR3 has 14 residues. Germline assignment: CDR1 SGHNT and CDR2 YYREEE (reference sequence). Unmatched junction bases numbered 7, after V lost 7 bases and J lost 5 bases. The whole variable domain, filled in from reference TRBV5-4 and TRBJ2-7, reads ETGVTQSPTHLIKTRGQQVTLRCSSQSGHNTVSWYQQALGQGPQFIFQYYREEENGRGNFPPRFSGLQFPNYSSELNVNALELDDSALYLCASALAGGTDEQYFGPGTRLTVT.

The chain couples TRBV28 to TRBJ2-5, with 8 bases that match TRBD1. The CDR3 runs 15 residues. Losses at the gene ends were 5 bases for V and 5 bases for J; bases not matched to a gene: 10. Germline assignment: CDR1 MDHEN and CDR2 SYDVKM. CDR3 residues: CASSLGPGGRETQYF. CDR3 DNA sequence: TGTGCCAGCAGTCTGGGGCCAGGGGGCAGGGAGACCCAGTACTTC.

The chain uses TRBV23-1 and TRBJ1-2; a weak D match, TRBD1 (6 bases). TRBV23-1 is placed among ORFs of uncertain function. This CDR3 region has 16 residues. V was trimmed by 3 bases and J by 8 bases, leaving 22 bases between them. CDR3 in DNA: TGCGCCAGCAGTCAGGCCATCGAGCAGGGGATACGAGGCTACACCTTC. This encodes CASSQAIEQGIRGYTF.

The chain recombines TRBV6-5 with TRBJ2-1; D unresolved. CDR1 and CDR2 from the germline V gene are MNHEY and SVGAGI. There are 14 residues in the CDR3. V shed 3 bases and J shed 9 bases, with 15 bases lying between them. The CDR3 sequence is CASSYLGIYVEQFF. As DNA, the CDR3 is TGTGCCAGCAGTTATTTAGGTATTTACGTTGAGCAGTTCTTC.

This rearrangement joins TRBV7-8 to TRBJ2-7; D remains ambiguous. The V end was cut by 1 base, the J end by 6 bases, with 13 bases between. The CDR3 is 14 amino acids. The germline V gene has CDR1 SGHVS and CDR2 FQNEAQ. CDR3 nucleotides: TGTGCCAGCAGCTTAGGCCGGGTTTCCGGCGAGCAGTACTTC. This codes for CASSLGRVSGEQYF.

This chain connects TRBV28 to TRBJ1-1, with D unresolved. Trimming removed 10 bases from V and 3 bases from J, with 18 bases in between. In germline, CDR1 is MDHEN, CDR2 SYDVKM. The CDR3 spans 14 residues. The CDR3 spells CAIDGGVDDTEAFF. The CDR3 nucleotides are TGTGCCATTGACGGCGGGGTAGACGACACTGAAGCTTTCTTT.

The rearrangement uses TRBV7-9 and TRBJ2-7; 9 bases are a match to TRBD1. V was pared by 1 base and J by 3 bases, with 1 base of the junction left unmatched. Germline CDR1 reads SEHNR; CDR2 reads FQNEAQ (reference sequence). This CDR3 contains 14 residues. The CDR3 loop reads CASSLGGQGYEQYF. CDR3 in DNA: TGTGCCAGCAGCTTAGGGGGACAGGGCTACGAGCAGTACTTC.

J is TRBJ1-1 and V is TRBV19; 9 bases are a match to TRBD1. V gave up 7 bases and J gave up 0 bases; unmatched junction bases: 9. This CDR3 contains 16 residues. Germline CDR1 reads LNHDA; CDR2 reads SQIVND (reference sequence). CDR3 sequence reads: CASNPDRGSMNTEAFF. The DNA for the CDR3 is TGTGCCAGTAACCCGGACAGGGGTTCCATGAACACTGAAGCTTTCTTT.

This chain joins TRBV15 and TRBJ2-3, with 7 nucleotides matching TRBD1. CDR3 length: 13 residues. Germline CDR1 LNHNV, CDR2 YYDKDF (reference sequence). The ends lost 3 bases at V and 6 bases at J; junction bases unmatched: 3. This CDR3 reads CATSRVQGDTQYF. The CDR3 DNA sequence: TGTGCCACCAGCAGGGTACAGGGGGATACGCAGTATTTT. Looking up the rest from reference TRBV15 and TRBJ2-3 gives the full variable domain: DAMVIQNPRYQVTQFGKPVTLSCSQTLNHNVMYWYQQKSSQAPKLLFHYYDKDFNNEADTPDNFQSRRPNTSFCFLDIRSPGLGDTAMYLCATSRVQGDTQYFGPGTRLTVL.

The chain uses TRBV19 and TRBJ1-5; D remains ambiguous. V was shortened by 1 base and J by 0 bases, with 10 bases between the two germline ends. Per the germline V gene, CDR1 is LNHDA and CDR2 is SQIVND (reference sequence). The CDR3 sequence is 16 residues long. The DNA of the CDR3 is TGTGCCAGTAGTATAGCGACAAGCTATAGCAATCAGCCCCAGCATTTT. Amino acid sequence: CASSIATSYSNQPQHF.

This clone has a single count. This sequence joins TRBV13 and TRBJ2-3, with D maybe TRBD1 (6 bases). The CDR3 loop spans 15 amino acids. The V gene's germline CDR1 is PRHDT and CDR2 FYEKMQ (reference sequence). V was cut by 5 bases and J by 1 base, with 13 bases left in between. In DNA, the CDR3 is TGTGCCAGCAGCGCACGGGGACACGGCACAGATACGCAGTATTTT. Its protein product is CASSARGHGTDTQYF.

CDR3 residues: CASSLFGQAPHAEQYF. The CDR3 nucleotides read TGTGCCAGCAGTTTATTTGGGCAGGCCCCCCACGCTGAGCAGTACTTC. The chain employs TRBV28 and TRBJ2-7; D gene uncertain. The CDR3 extends over 16 amino acids. V lost 1 base, J lost 7 bases, and 20 bases lay in between. Germline CDR1 MDHEN, CDR2 SYDVKM.

The V call is TRBV28, the J call TRBJ1-4; D perhaps matches TRBD1 (6 bases). The CDR3 is made up of 18 amino acids. From germline, CDR1 is MDHEN and CDR2 SYDVKM. V was clipped by 5 bases and J by 4 bases, with 23 bases between them. The CDR3 bases are TGTGCCAGCAGTCCTAGCTCCCCCTCGGACAGACTTAATGAAAAACTGTTTTTT. Its protein product is CASSPSSPSDRLNEKLFF.

J is TRBJ2-7 and V is TRBV2; 11 bases align to TRBD1. Germline CDR1 and CDR2: SNHLY and FYNNEI. The CDR3 is 13 residues long. After removal of 6 bases from V and 5 bases from J, the junction contained 3 bases not matched to a gene. The CDR3 coding sequence is TGTGCCAGCAGGGACAGGGGGCATAACGAGCAGTACTTC. Protein: CASRDRGHNEQYF.

The chain couples TRBV19 to TRBJ2-3, with D tentatively TRBD1 or TRBD2 (5 bases each). The germline gives CDR1 LNHDA, CDR2 SQIVND (reference sequence). This CDR3 contains 16 residues. The ends were cut back, 7 bases at V and 2 bases at J, with 19 bases in the middle. The CDR3 region is CASTSQGSADTDTQYF. The CDR3 DNA sequence: TGTGCCAGTACATCGCAGGGTAGCGCCGACACAGATACGCAGTATTTT.

This clone was picked up one time. The chain has TRBV27 and TRBJ1-1; D perhaps matches TRBD1 (5 bases). Germline assignment: CDR1 MNHEY and CDR2 SMNVEV (reference sequence). The CDR3 contains 13 residues. V gave up 10 bases and J gave up 1 base, with 13 bases separating them. The CDR3 region is CATAGRENTEAFF. The CDR3 bases are TGTGCCACCGCGGGACGGGAGAACACTGAAGCTTTCTTT.

This clone was counted once. The chain is built from TRBV5-4 and TRBJ1-2; weak D call: TRBD1 (5 bases). Between the trimmed V and J ends, which lost 7 bases and 5 bases, there was a span of 12 bases. This CDR3 is 12 amino acids long. Germline assignment: CDR1 SGHNT and CDR2 YYREEE (reference sequence). This CDR3 is CASGSGLYGYTF. The CDR3 bases are TGTGCCAGCGGGTCAGGGTTGTATGGCTACACCTTC.

The chain joins TRBV7-3 to TRBJ2-5, with 11 bases fitting TRBD2. The CDR3 is 19 amino acids. Germline V gives CDR1 SGHTA, CDR2 FQGTGA. The V segment lost 5 bases and the J segment 1 base; nucleotides outside the gene matches: 15. The CDR3 reads CASSPNPPLAGDLQETQYF. CDR3 sequence (DNA): TGTGCCAGCAGCCCTAACCCCCCACTAGCGGGAGACCTCCAAGAGACCCAGTACTTC.

The chain employs TRBV21-1 and TRBJ2-3. TRBV21-1 is designated a pseudogene. The CDR3 extends over 16 amino acids. This CDR3 is CASSNRMDGGSDTQYF. CDR3 nucleotide sequence: TGTGCCAGCAGCAACCGCATGGACGGCGGATCAGATACGCAGTATTTT.